The 24 T cell receptor beta chains listed next were all sequenced from one sample in a study of shared clonotypes between healthy human individuals. The method was immunoSEQ multiplex PCR; TCRdb's version includes in-frame clones alone and lacks a portion of them. Counted here are 950,000 to 1,100,000 clones, around three quarters occurring once; the ten biggest clones make up 0.55% to 0.7%. The sequenced sample was memory CD4+ T cells from PBMCs. Subset described: CD45RA-negative fraction. Receptors were obtained from a man between 18 and 35 years old in good health. Some clones in this sample may be carry-over from other donors' samples.

In its sample, this clone was seen once. The chain uses TRBV7-2 and TRBJ1-1; 7 bases fit TRBD1. The CDR3 spans 15 residues. V lost 5 bases and J lost 4; bases outside the gene matches: 10. The germline CDR1 and CDR2 sequences are SGHTA and FQGNSA. The CDR3, as DNA: TGTGCCAGCAGCCCACCCAAGGGGGCGGGCACTGAAGCTTTCTTT. This encodes CASSPPKGAGTEAFF.

This clone turned up a few times. The genes are TRBV7-8 and TRBJ2-7; the match to TRBD1 covers 8 bases. Germline V CDR1 and CDR2: SGHVS, FQNEAQ. This CDR3 comprises 16 residues. The V segment lost 4 bases and the J segment 4 bases; nucleotides outside the gene matches: 12. The CDR3 sequence is CASSSYRDRRIYEQYF. CDR3 nucleotides: TGTGCCAGCAGCTCCTACCGGGACAGGAGGATTTACGAGCAGTACTTC. The full variable domain, completed using reference TRBV7-8 and TRBJ2-7, is GAGVSQSPRYKVAKRGQDVALRCDPISGHVSLFWYQQALGQGPEFLTYFQNEAQLDKSGLPSDRFFAERPEGSVSTLKIQRTQQEDSAVYLCASSSYRDRRIYEQYFGPGTRLTVT.

CDR3: CASNKQGAPYGYTF. The CDR3 DNA follows: TGTGCCAGCAACAAACAGGGGGCCCCCTATGGCTACACCTTC. V usage is TRBV28 and J usage is TRBJ1-2, with TRBD1 matching over 9 bases. The CDR3 consists of 14 residues. V was pared by 7 bases and J by 4 bases, with 7 bases of the junction left unmatched. Germline V gene sequence: CDR1 MDHEN, CDR2 SYDVKM.

The table lists this clone with a count of one. The chain joins TRBV28 to TRBJ1-3, with D tentatively TRBD1 (5 bases). V gave up 6 bases and J gave up 0 bases, with 21 bases separating them. Germline CDR1 reads MDHEN; CDR2 reads SYDVKM. The CDR3 is 18 residues long. CDR3 nucleotides: TGTGCCAGCAGGACTCTACGCAAAGGGGTTTTCTCTGGAAACACCATATATTTT. Translated: CASRTLRKGVFSGNTIYF.

On this clone: A read error likely explains this, since a far larger clone differs by one base. J is TRBJ2-7 and V is TRBV7-8; D remains ambiguous. The length of the CDR3 is 15 residues. V was trimmed by 6 bases and J by 2 bases, leaving 17 bases between them. The V gene's germline CDR1 is SGHVS and CDR2 FQNEAQ. CDR3: CASSFLRHSPYEQYF. The CDR3 region has the DNA TGTGCCAGCAGTTTCCTCCGCCACTCACCCTACGAGCAGTACTTC.

The rearrangement joins TRBV5-4 to TRBJ2-5, with D tentatively TRBD1 or TRBD2 (6 bases each). V gave up 4 bases and J gave up 4 bases, with 14 bases separating them. The CDR3 contains 14 residues. Germline CDR1 is SGHNT and CDR2 is YYREEE (reference sequence). The DNA for the CDR3 is TGTGCCAGCAGCCCCCCGGGGGCCCGAGAGACCCAGTACTTC. Its translation is CASSPPGARETQYF.

This clone showed up just a few times. The chain carries TRBV2 and TRBJ1-5; possibly TRBD1 for D (6 bases). The V and J ends lost 7 bases and 4 bases respectively, with 11 bases between them. The CDR3 covers 13 residues. From germline, CDR1 is SNHLY and CDR2 FYNNEI. CDR3 nucleotides: TGTGCCAGCATGTACAGGGTAAATCAGCCCCAGCATTTT. Translated: CASMYRVNQPQHF. The full variable domain, with the rest looked up from reference TRBV2 and TRBJ1-5, is EPEVTQTPSHQVTQMGQEVILRCVPISNHLYFYWYRQILGQKVEFLVSFYNNEISEKSEIFDDQFSVERPDGSNFTLKIRSTKLEDSAMYFCASMYRVNQPQHFGDGTRLSIL.

This chain uses TRBV7-8 with TRBJ2-2; D possibly uses TRBD1 or TRBD2 (5 bases each). This CDR3 region has 16 residues. Germline-derived CDR1 and CDR2 are SGHVS and FQNEAQ. Trimming cost V 8 bases and J 6 bases, with 22 bases left between them. The CDR3, as DNA: TGTGCCAGCCAACATAATTTGGGATCGGGACCCGGGGAGCTGTTTTTT. Protein product: CASQHNLGSGPGELFF.

The chain uses TRBV4-2 and TRBJ2-2; a possible D gene is TRBD1 (6 bases). V was cut by 4 bases and J by 4 bases, with 19 bases left in between. This CDR3 region has 17 residues. Germline-derived CDR1 and CDR2 are LGHNA and YNFKEQ. The CDR3 here is CASSPLPGDLGTGELFF. CDR3 in DNA: TGTGCCAGCAGCCCCCTTCCAGGGGACCTCGGCACCGGGGAGCTGTTTTTT.

The chain employs TRBV7-3 and TRBJ2-1, with D tentatively TRBD1 or TRBD2 (5 bases each). This CDR3 has 14 amino acids. Germline CDR1 reads SGHTA; CDR2 reads FQGTGA. Trimming removed 5 bases at V and 7 bases at J, with 15 bases between. The CDR3 nucleotides are TGTGCCAGCAGCCGGGACGGGGAGAGGAATGAGCAGTTCTTC. The encoded protein is CASSRDGERNEQFF. The variable domain in full, completed from reference TRBV7-3 and TRBJ2-1, reads GAGVSQTPSNKVTEKGKYVELRCDPISGHTALYWYRQSLGQGPEFLIYFQGTGAADDSGLPNDRFFAVRPEGSVSTLKIQRTERGDSAVYLCASSRDGERNEQFFGPGTRLTVL.

The chain joins TRBV28 to TRBJ1-2, with D maybe TRBD1 (6 bases). The CDR3 contains 13 residues. CDR1 MDHEN and CDR2 SYDVKM come from the germline V gene. The V end was cut by 6 bases, the J end by 8 bases, with 16 bases between. CDR3 loop: CASRAGGPWGYTF. For the CDR3, the DNA is TGTGCCAGCAGGGCGGGGGGCCCGTGGGGCTACACCTTC.

V and J are TRBV6-1 and TRBJ2-7, with TRBD2 as a possible D gene (6 bases). The CDR3 covers 17 residues. Germline V gives CDR1 MNHNS, CDR2 SASEGT. Trimming left V 1 base short and J 1 base short, with 17 bases between. CDR3 in amino acids: CASSEGWRGPLSYEQYF. In DNA, the CDR3 is TGTGCCAGCAGTGAAGGGTGGCGGGGCCCCCTATCCTACGAGCAGTACTTC.

The chain is built from TRBV5-6 and TRBJ2-7, with 9 bases identical to TRBD1. The CDR3 runs to 14 residues. The trim removed 4 bases at V and 6 bases at J, leaving 8 bases unmatched. The germline CDR1 and CDR2 sequences are SGHDT and YYEEEE. In nucleotides, the CDR3 is TGTGCCAGCAGCCCCCCAGGGACAGGGTTCGAGCAGTACTTC. Amino acid sequence: CASSPPGTGFEQYF. The full variable domain, rest sourced from reference TRBV5-6 and TRBJ2-7, is DAGVTQSPTHLIKTRGQQVTLRCSPKSGHDTVSWYQQALGQGPQFIFQYYEEEERQRGNFPDRFSGHQFPNYSSELNVNALLLGDSALYLCASSPPGTGFEQYFGPGTRLTVT.

The J gene is TRBJ1-1, the V gene TRBV7-9, with 10 bases matching TRBD1. Trimming took 5 bases from V and 5 from J; bases not matched to a gene: 8. Germline values: CDR1 SEHNR, CDR2 FQNEAQ (reference sequence). This CDR3 spans 15 amino acids. Here the CDR3 reads CASSLRTGGDTEAFF. CDR3 nucleotide sequence: TGTGCCAGCAGCCTCCGGACAGGGGGAGATACTGAAGCTTTCTTT.

V gene TRBV28 combines with J gene TRBJ1-2; 7 positions match TRBD1. CDR3 size: 13 residues. CDR1 and CDR2 (germline): MDHEN, SYDVKM. V lost 6 bases, J lost 6 bases, and 7 bases stayed unmatched. CDR3 region: CASRQGTVDGYTF. CDR3 DNA: TGTGCCAGCAGACAAGGGACAGTCGATGGCTACACCTTC.

The chain has TRBV15 and TRBJ1-2; D might be TRBD1 (5 bases). CDR1 LNHNV and CDR2 YYDKDF come from the germline V gene (reference sequence). CDR3 length equals 14 residues. V shed 2 bases and J shed 4 bases, with 11 bases lying between them. The CDR3 protein is CATSRQGQVYGYTF. CDR3 coding DNA: TGTGCCACCAGCAGACAGGGTCAGGTCTATGGCTACACCTTC.

The chain joins TRBV27 to TRBJ2-1, with D perhaps TRBD2 (6 bases). The V end lost 10 bases, the J end lost 12 bases, and 16 bases lay between the germline ends. The germline V gene has CDR1 MNHEY and CDR2 SMNVEV (reference sequence). The CDR3 runs to 11 residues. CDR3 region: CATFAGRRQFF. The CDR3 DNA reads as TGTGCCACCTTCGCGGGGAGGAGGCAGTTCTTC.

About this clone: At the DNA level, this CDR3 is encoded by other sequences in the same sample as well. The rearrangement links TRBV29-1 to TRBJ2-3, with D tentatively TRBD1 (6 bases). The V gene lost 3 bases and the J gene lost 0 bases, with 7 bases spanning the gap. The CDR3 contains 13 residues. Germline V gives CDR1 SQVTM, CDR2 ANQGSEA. CDR3 in amino acids: CSVDTGSTDTQYF. In DNA, the CDR3 is TGCAGCGTTGACACAGGGAGCACAGATACGCAGTATTTT.

The chain employs TRBV18 and TRBJ2-2; TRBD1 agrees at 8 bases. Germline CDR1 reads KGHSH; CDR2 reads LQKENI. The CDR3 is 16 amino acids. The V gene end was trimmed by 5 bases and the J gene end by 6 bases; junction bases not matched to a gene: 11. CDR3 sequence (DNA): TGTGCCAGCTCATCAAATGCTCCAGGGGGCTCCGGGGAGCTGTTTTTT. Amino acid sequence: CASSSNAPGGSGELFF.

This clone was seen just once. The chain links TRBV5-1 to TRBJ2-2; no clear D. Looked up from germline, CDR1 is SGHRS and CDR2 is YFSETQ. The CDR3 contains 14 residues. Trimming removed 0 bases at V and 7 bases at J, with 10 bases between. The CDR3 DNA reads TGCGCCAGCAGCTTGGCCGCTGGGATCGGGGAGCTGTTTTTT. Encoded protein: CASSLAAGIGELFF.

CDR3 sequence reads: CASSSTANTEAFF. CDR3 nucleotides: TGTGCCAGCTCATCGACAGCTAACACTGAAGCTTTCTTT. V usage is TRBV18 and J usage is TRBJ1-1; a weak D match, TRBD1 (5 bases). The V end lost 5 bases, the J end lost 2 bases, and 9 bases lay between the germline ends. CDR1 is KGHSH, CDR2 LQKENI, per germline. This CDR3 region has 13 residues.

J is TRBJ1-1 and V is TRBV2; TRBD1 matches at 7 bases. From germline, CDR1 is SNHLY and CDR2 FYNNEI. This CDR3 region has 15 residues. Germline trimming cut 2 bases from V and 5 bases from J; bases unmatched to any gene: 8. The CDR3 region has the DNA TGTGCCAGCAGTGAACTGGCAGGGGGAGATACTGAAGCTTTCTTT. Translating it yields CASSELAGGDTEAFF.

The CDR3 here is CASSQTGLVGYTF. The CDR3 DNA is TGTGCCAGCTCACAGACAGGGCTTGTGGGCTACACCTTC. The chain combines TRBV18 with TRBJ1-2; 7 bases match TRBD1. V lost 4 bases to trimming and J lost 8 bases; unmatched junction nucleotides: 7. CDR1 KGHSH and CDR2 LQKENI come from the germline V gene. The CDR3 contains 13 residues.

This clone was observed a handful of times. This sample includes further DNA sequences coding for the same CDR3. This rearrangement joins TRBV28 to TRBJ1-1; the match to TRBD1 covers 9 bases. Germline V lookup: CDR1 MDHEN, CDR2 SYDVKM. The CDR3 covers 13 residues. Losses at the gene ends were 8 bases for V and 5 bases for J; bases not matched to a gene: 6. CDR3 protein: CASSDRGRTEAFF. As DNA, the CDR3 is TGTGCCAGCTCCGACAGGGGGAGGACTGAAGCTTTCTTT.